Listed below are T cell receptor beta chains from one sample, sequenced in a study of T cells in Graves' hyperthyroidism and ophthalmopathy. TCRdb reprocessed the multiplex PCR reads via MiXCR and lists one record per CDR3 protein. The table lists fewer than 800,000 distinct CDR3 sequences, about a sixth of them singletons. The sequenced sample consisted of blood. The source of these receptors is a man between 18 and 29 years old with Graves' hyperthyroidism. The CDR3 runs from the conserved cysteine through the conserved F or W. The order of the fields is J gene, clone size, D gene, V gene, CDR3 protein, CDR3 DNA. D genes are given only for firm matches. Where a row states a size, it is once, few, many or the class of an expanded clone; other rows omit it.

J: TRBJ2-3
size: NA
D: NA
V: TRBV6-2/TRBV6-3
CDR3: CASRPSVASTDTQYF
DNA: TGTGCCAGCAGACCAAGCGTGGCTAGCACAGATACGCAGTATTTT

J: TRBJ2-2
size: NA
D: NA
V: TRBV12-3/TRBV12-4
CDR3: CASIPRPNTGELFF
DNA: TGTGCCAGCATCCCCCGGCCCAACACCGGGGAGCTGTTTTTT

J: TRBJ1-1
size: many
D: NA
V: TRBV20-1
CDR3: CSARETRTEAFF
DNA: TGCAGTGCTAGAGAAACACGGACTGAAGCTTTCTTT

J: TRBJ1-1
size: few
D: NA
V: TRBV29-1
CDR3: CSVARVDTEAFF
DNA: TGCAGCGTTGCCAGGGTAGACACTGAAGCTTTCTTT

J: TRBJ1-1
size: many
D: NA
V: TRBV5-1
CDR3: CASSLGPGDTEAFF
DNA: TGCGCCAGCAGCCTCGGACCGGGGGACACTGAAGCTTTCTTT

J: TRBJ1-3
size: NA
D: TRBD1
V: TRBV4-2
CDR3: CASSHPDRGRGNTIYF
DNA: TGTGCCAGCAGCCATCCGGACAGGGGGCGCGGAAACACCATATATTTT

J: TRBJ2-7
size: few
D: TRBD1
V: TRBV29-1
CDR3: CSVVPGQGDSLYEQYF
DNA: TGCAGCGTTGTTCCGGGACAGGGGGATTCCCTTTACGAGCAGTACTTC

J: TRBJ1-1
size: many
D: NA
V: TRBV6-5
CDR3: CASSYSIQVNTEAFF
DNA: TGTGCCAGCAGTTACTCGATTCAGGTGAACACTGAAGCTTTCTTT

J: TRBJ1-6
size: many
D: NA
V: TRBV27
CDR3: CASSGTYNSPLHF
DNA: TGTGCCAGCAGTGGAACGTATAATTCACCCCTCCACTTT

J: TRBJ1-1
size: NA
D: NA
V: TRBV28
CDR3: CASRFGQEAFF
DNA: TGTGCCAGCAGGTTCGGACAGGAAGCTTTCTTT

J: TRBJ2-2
size: few
D: NA
V: TRBV2
CDR3: CASSETGLGELFF
DNA: TGTGCCAGCAGTGAAACGGGGCTCGGGGAGCTGTTTTTT

J: TRBJ2-1
size: few
D: NA
V: TRBV19
CDR3: CASSLFLGPVGHEQFF
DNA: TGTGCCAGTAGTCTGTTCCTCGGGCCTGTCGGGCATGAGCAGTTCTTC

J: TRBJ2-6
size: NA
D: TRBD1
V: TRBV19
CDR3: CASSRQGTGANVLTF
DNA: TGTGCCAGTAGTCGACAGGGGACTGGGGCCAACGTCCTGACTTTC

J: TRBJ1-1
size: many
D: NA
V: TRBV28
CDR3: CASSPTRGIELNTEAFF
DNA: TGTGCCAGCAGTCCGACCAGGGGCATTGAACTGAACACTGAAGCTTTCTTT

J: TRBJ2-5
size: NA
D: NA
V: TRBV4-2
CDR3: CASSQGEETQYF
DNA: TGTGCCAGCAGCCAGGGCGAAGAGACCCAGTACTTC

J: TRBJ1-4
size: NA
D: TRBD1
V: TRBV10-3
CDR3: CAISGGGAGEKLFF
DNA: TGTGCCATCAGTGGAGGGGGCGCAGGTGAAAAACTGTTTTTT

J: TRBJ2-1
size: many
D: NA
V: TRBV7-9
CDR3: CASSLARGDNEQFF
DNA: TGTGCCAGCAGCTTAGCCAGGGGGGACAATGAGCAGTTCTTC

J: TRBJ1-2
size: NA
D: NA
V: TRBV11-3
CDR3: CAGSSANYGYTF
DNA: TGTGCCGGCAGCTCCGCTAACTATGGCTACACCTTC

J: TRBJ1-1
size: many
D: NA
V: TRBV18
CDR3: CASSSSPEAFF
DNA: TGTGCCAGCTCATCCTCCCCTGAAGCTTTCTTT

J: TRBJ2-7
size: many
D: NA
V: TRBV12-3/TRBV12-4
CDR3: CASSPLGNSYEQYF
DNA: TGTGCCAGCAGCCCTCTCGGGAACTCCTACGAGCAGTACTTC

J: TRBJ2-5
size: many
D: TRBD2
V: TRBV3-1
CDR3: CASSRTSGEGGTQYF
DNA: TGTGCCAGCAGTCGGACTAGCGGGGAGGGAGGGACCCAGTACTTC

J: TRBJ1-1
size: few
D: NA
V: TRBV4-3
CDR3: CASSLLVGYDTEAFF
DNA: TGCGCCAGCAGCCTCCTGGTGGGGTACGACACTGAAGCTTTCTTT

J: TRBJ2-1
size: many
D: TRBD2
V: TRBV6-2/TRBV6-3
CDR3: CASSQGLAGYEQFF
DNA: TGTGCCAGCAGCCAAGGACTAGCGGGATATGAGCAGTTCTTC

J: TRBJ1-5
size: NA
D: NA
V: TRBV7-2
CDR3: CASSLGNPGQPQHF
DNA: TGTGCCAGCAGCTTAGGGAACCCGGGGCAGCCCCAGCATTTT

J: TRBJ1-2
size: many
D: TRBD1
V: TRBV7-2
CDR3: CASSPLAGGFYGYTF
DNA: TGTGCCAGCAGCCCACTGGCAGGGGGCTTCTATGGCTACACCTTC

J: TRBJ2-1
size: NA
D: TRBD2
V: TRBV20-1
CDR3: CSARDPGASGNEQFF
DNA: TGCAGTGCTAGAGACCCGGGCGCTAGCGGTAATGAGCAGTTCTTC

J: TRBJ2-1
size: many
D: NA
V: TRBV7-8
CDR3: CASRRDLSSYNEQFF
DNA: TGTGCCAGCAGGAGGGACCTCAGCTCCTACAATGAGCAGTTCTTC

J: TRBJ2-5
size: many
D: NA
V: TRBV28
CDR3: CASTKGGLQETQYF
DNA: TGTGCCAGCACCAAGGGCGGCCTCCAAGAGACCCAGTACTTC

J: TRBJ1-1
size: NA
D: NA
V: TRBV5-4
CDR3: CASSLIDSMNTEAFF
DNA: TGTGCCAGCAGCTTGATCGACAGCATGAACACTGAAGCTTTCTTT

J: TRBJ1-1
size: many
D: NA
V: TRBV20-1
CDR3: CSAKAGAHTEAFF
DNA: TGCAGTGCGAAAGCAGGGGCTCACACTGAAGCTTTCTTT

J: TRBJ1-5
size: many
D: TRBD1
V: TRBV27
CDR3: CASSLTGGFQPQHF
DNA: TGTGCCAGCAGCTTAACAGGGGGCTTTCAGCCCCAGCATTTT